The present entry profiles one T cell receptor beta chain with its context. Germline V gene lookup returns CDR1 LGHNT and CDR2 FRNRAP. V lost 5 bases to trimming and J lost 8 bases; unmatched junction nucleotides: 9. The CDR3 loop spans 15 amino acids. These data come from a study of blood T cell repertoires in COVID-19. Sequencing used immunoSEQ multiplex PCR; TCRdb keeps in-frame clones, though not all of them. Among over 250,000 clones, 75% to 85% were seen once, and the ten largest hold 5% to 6.5%. The chain has TRBV12-5 and TRBJ1-3; 10 bases align to TRBD1. This TCR came from a man aged 45-65 years with active or convalescent COVID-19. Input material: peripheral blood. The CDR3 region has the DNA TGTGCTAGTGGTCGGAATCCGGACAGGGGGTACACCATATATTTT. Protein product: CASGRNPDRGYTIYF.